A selection of T cell receptor beta chains follows, all from one sample in a study of OX40 agonist ivuxolimab in advanced cancers. Clones were sequenced by immunoSEQ multiplex PCR, and TCRdb holds only the in-frame ones, with some missing. The sample lists about 20,000 clones, more than 65% occurring once. The sample was CD4+ or CD8+ T cells sorted from blood, taken in a trial of the OX40 agonist ivuxolimab. Source of these receptors: an adult with an advanced solid tumor such as melanoma, head and neck, liver or kidney cancer. The CDR3 runs from the conserved cysteine through the conserved F or W. A D gene is named only where the DNA matches it firmly. Clone sizes are given selectively: once, few, many, or a class where the clone is expanded.

>TRBV19|TRBJ1-5|NA|NA|14
CASLKTSSNQPQHF
TGTGCCTCCTTAAAGACTTCTAGCAATCAGCCCCAGCATTTT
>TRBV4-1|TRBJ2-7|TRBD2|NA|15
CASSQTLAGGNEQYF
TGCGCCAGCAGCCAGACACTAGCGGGAGGGAACGAGCAGTACTTC
>TRBV30|TRBJ2-7|NA|few|11
CAWSVDYEQYF
TGTGCCTGGAGTGTAGACTACGAGCAGTACTTC
>TRBV19|TRBJ1-1|NA|NA|12
CASRVGRAEAFF
TGTGCCAGTAGGGTGGGTAGGGCTGAAGCTTTCTTT
>TRBV27|TRBJ2-5|NA|NA|13
CASSLMYQETQYF
TGTGCCAGCAGTTTGATGTACCAAGAGACCCAGTACTTC
>TRBV6-4|TRBJ2-2|NA|NA|15
CASSRDSLNTGELFF
TGTGCCAGCAGCCGAGACAGCCTCAATACCGGGGAGCTGTTTTTT
>TRBV4-1|TRBJ1-2|TRBD1|NA|15
CASSRGAGGVYGYTF
TGCGCCAGCAGCCGGGGGGCAGGGGGCGTCTATGGCTACACCTTC
>TRBV10-3|TRBJ2-7|NA|NA|15
CAISENGSGTYEQYF
TGTGCCATCAGTGAGAACGGGAGTGGGACCTACGAGCAGTACTTC
>TRBV30|TRBJ1-4|TRBD1|NA|13
CAWSIRGFEKLFF
TGTGCCTGGAGTATCAGGGGGTTTGAAAAACTGTTTTTT
>TRBV4-1|TRBJ2-1|NA|NA|15
CASSQETASYNEQFF
TGCGCCAGCAGCCAAGAAACAGCTTCCTACAATGAGCAGTTCTTC
>TRBV6-6|TRBJ2-7|NA|NA|12
CASSRDAYEQYF
TGTGCCAGCAGTCGCGACGCCTACGAGCAGTACTTC
>TRBV6-6|TRBJ2-7|NA|NA|13
CASRGKTEYEQYF
TGTGCCAGTAGGGGGAAGACCGAATACGAGCAGTACTTC
>TRBV2|TRBJ2-2|NA|NA|16
CASSADGWGSDGELFF
TGTGCCAGCAGTGCGGACGGATGGGGTAGCGACGGGGAGCTGTTTTTT
>TRBV6-5|TRBJ2-1|NA|NA|13
CASSYSEGGEQFF
TGTGCCAGCAGTTACTCGGAGGGCGGTGAGCAGTTCTTC
>TRBV7-3|TRBJ2-3|NA|NA|14
CASSTGLSTDTQYF
TGTGCCAGCAGCACCGGGCTGAGCACAGATACGCAGTATTTT
>TRBV7-9|TRBJ2-2|NA|NA|13
CASSPEFTGELFF
TGTGCCAGCAGCCCGGAATTCACCGGGGAGCTGTTTTTT
>TRBV28|TRBJ2-7|TRBD1|NA|19
CASNTPHDRGRRLPYEQYF
TGTGCCAGCAACACCCCCCATGACAGGGGGCGCAGATTGCCCTACGAGCAGTACTTC
>TRBV9|TRBJ2-6|NA|NA|15
CASSVGVPGANVLTF
TGTGCCAGCAGCGTTGGTGTCCCTGGGGCCAACGTCCTGACTTTC
>TRBV28|TRBJ2-1|TRBD2|NA|15
CASRPGLAGWNEQFF
TGTGCCAGCAGACCCGGACTAGCGGGATGGAATGAGCAGTTCTTC
>TRBV9|TRBJ2-3|TRBD2|NA|16
CASSARAGAGTDTQYF
TGTGCCAGCAGCGCCCGAGCGGGAGCGGGCACAGATACGCAGTATTTT
>TRBV28|TRBJ1-2|TRBD1|NA|14
CASSPPSRGQGYTF
TGTGCCAGCAGCCCTCCCTCCAGGGGGCAGGGCTACACCTTC
>TRBV28|TRBJ2-7|TRBD2|NA|13
CASSFSGRYEQYF
TGTGCCAGCAGTTTCAGCGGGAGGTACGAGCAGTACTTC
>TRBV30|TRBJ2-7|NA|NA|10
CAWSVREQYF
TGTGCCTGGAGTGTGCGCGAGCAGTACTTC
>TRBV7-9|TRBJ1-1|NA|NA|15
CASSPPGRAGTEAFF
TGTGCCAGCAGCCCTCCCGGCAGGGCAGGCACTGAAGCTTTCTTT
>TRBV30|TRBJ1-5|NA|NA|14
CAWSRRDKHQPQHF
TGTGCCTGGAGTCGTCGGGACAAGCATCAGCCCCAGCATTTT
>TRBV5-6|TRBJ1-3|NA|NA|15
CASSLVVSSGNTIYF
TGTGCCAGCAGCTTGGTGGTCTCCTCTGGAAACACCATATATTTT
>TRBV29-1|TRBJ2-5|TRBD1|NA|13
CSVEAGRGETQYF
TGCAGCGTTGAGGCTGGCAGGGGGGAGACCCAGTACTTC
>TRBV27|TRBJ2-7|TRBD2|NA|16
CASRPGLAGGKGEQYF
TGTGCCAGCAGACCCGGACTAGCGGGAGGAAAGGGGGAGCAGTACTTC
>TRBV18|TRBJ2-2|NA|once|12
CATARELGELFF
TGTGCCACCGCCAGGGAGCTCGGGGAGCTGTTTTTT
>TRBV20-1|TRBJ1-1|NA|few|11
CSARDGTEAFF
TGCAGTGCTAGAGACGGCACTGAAGCTTTCTTT
>TRBV7-8|TRBJ2-1|NA|NA|17
CASSPRHGPNLYNEQFF
TGTGCCAGCAGCCCACGGCACGGGCCGAACTTGTACAATGAGCAGTTCTTC
>TRBV5-1|TRBJ2-1|NA|NA|16
CASSLARGATYNEQFF
TGCGCCAGCAGCTTGGCTAGAGGGGCCACCTACAATGAGCAGTTCTTC
>TRBV6-4|TRBJ2-4|NA|NA|15
CASSSTGVLTNIQYF
TGTGCCAGCAGTTCAACTGGGGTGCTTACAAACATTCAGTACTTC
>TRBV9|TRBJ2-1|NA|large|13
CASSESSYNEQFF
TGTGCCAGCAGCGAAAGCTCCTACAATGAGCAGTTCTTC
>TRBV5-1|TRBJ1-5|TRBD1|NA|17
CASSPGQGINSNQPQHF
TGCGCCAGCAGCCCTGGACAGGGGATAAATAGCAATCAGCCCCAGCATTTT
>TRBV10-1|TRBJ2-4|TRBD1|few|14
CASSESTGSYIQYF
TGCGCCAGCAGTGAGTCGACAGGGTCGTACATTCAGTACTTC
>TRBV13|TRBJ2-2|TRBD2|NA|17
CASSLYGGRLGTGELFF
TGTGCCAGCAGCTTGTATGGCGGGAGGCTCGGGACCGGGGAGCTGTTTTTT